This paragraph reports one T cell receptor beta chain. How the authors handled the data: From reference gene primer amplification, estimates of nucleated cell counts were derived. Using immunoSEQ multiplex PCR, the repertoire was profiled, and TCRdb retains in-frame clones only, with some absent. The DNA was the basis for D and trimming; V, J and clone size are from that table. The sample consists of hundreds of thousands of clones, about 83% of them appearing once. This sample is part of a study of blood T cell repertoires in COVID-19. As for the study in general: There were acute and convalescent COVID-19 samples, and they came from the United States, Italy and Spain.

J was trimmed by 4 bases and V by 5 bases; bases with no gene match: 6. Germline V gene data show CDR1 as LGHDT and CDR2 as YNNKEL (reference sequence). This CDR3 spans 15 amino acids. Enrolled during active infection, Seattle patients were then followed longitudinally. The chain carries TRBV3-1 (or the pseudogene TRBV3-2) and TRBJ2-1, with 9 bases aligning to TRBD2. This sequence originates from a woman aged 80 or over with COVID-19, enrolled during active disease. Input material: peripheral blood. CDR3 coding DNA: TGTGCCAGCAGCTTTAGCGGGGGATCTTACAATGAGCAGTTCTTC. It specifies CASSFSGGSYNEQFF.